A single sample is the source of the 20 T cell receptor beta chains below, sequenced in a study of shared clonotypes between healthy human individuals. Clones were read by immunoSEQ multiplex PCR, and TCRdb kept only the in-frame ones, dropping some. The profile shows 950,000 to 1,300,000 clones, approximately 76% of them singletons. The sample taken for sequencing was memory CD4+ T cells sorted from blood. The subset here: CD45RA-negative fraction. These receptors all stem from a man in his late teens or twenties in good health.

The DNA for the CDR3 is TGTGCCATCAGTGACGCCAGGGAGGCTGAAGCTTTCTTT. Its translation: CAISDAREAEAFF. V gene TRBV10-3 combines with J gene TRBJ1-1; D might be TRBD1 (5 bases). Germline CDR1 and CDR2: ENHRY and SYGVKD. The CDR3 extends over 13 amino acids. The V gene lost 3 bases and the J gene lost 6 bases, with 11 bases spanning the gap.

This clone was counted a single time. The CDR3 spells CASRGGSAQPQHF. DNA of the CDR3: TGTGCCAGCAGGGGGGGGAGCGCACAGCCCCAGCATTTT. The V call is TRBV2, the J call TRBJ1-5; D might be TRBD1 (5 bases). This CDR3 region has 13 residues. Germline loops: CDR1 SNHLY, CDR2 FYNNEI. The V end lost 6 bases, the J end lost 7 bases, and 13 bases lay between the germline ends.

This clone was observed a handful of times. V usage is TRBV7-9 and J usage is TRBJ2-5, with 15 bases identical to TRBD2. J gave up 3 bases and V 3 bases, and 2 bases lay outside the gene matches. CDR1 and CDR2 from the germline V gene are SEHNR and FQNEAQ (reference sequence). The CDR3 runs to 16 residues. The CDR3 nucleotides are TGTGCCAGCAGCTTCGGACTAGCGGGAGGGGAAGAGACCCAGTACTTC. It specifies CASSFGLAGGEETQYF.

The chain has TRBV6-6 and TRBJ2-5; the match to TRBD2 covers 8 bases. Matching the DNA end better, TRBJ2-7 makes the J call doubtful. The CDR3 length is 15 residues. The germline V gene encodes CDR1 MNHNY and CDR2 SVGAGI (reference sequence). The CDR3 sequence: CASSYGIAGPYEQYF. CDR3 in DNA: TGTGCCAGCAGTTACGGGATAGCGGGACCCTACGAGCAGTACTTC.

Only a few counts were recorded for this clone. This sample also contains other DNA sequences that code for the same CDR3. V usage is TRBV6-5 and J usage is TRBJ1-1, with 7 bases matching TRBD1. Looked up from germline, CDR1 is MNHEY and CDR2 is SVGAGI. There are 14 residues in the CDR3. The trim removed 2 bases at V and 5 bases at J, leaving 5 bases unmatched. The CDR3 spells CASSYRTGNTEAFF. CDR3 nucleotides: TGTGCCAGCAGTTACAGGACAGGAAATACTGAAGCTTTCTTT.

This chain joins TRBV6-5 and TRBJ1-2, with a possible D match to TRBD1 (5 bases). V gave up 6 bases and J gave up 4 bases, with 18 bases separating them. Per germline, CDR1 MNHEY and CDR2 SVGAGI. The CDR3 is made up of 15 amino acids. CDR3 coding DNA: TGTGCCAGCAGACTTGGGACTCTAGGGTCCTATGGCTACACCTTC. It yields the protein CASRLGTLGSYGYTF.

This clone was picked up one time. This chain connects TRBV30 to TRBJ1-5, with D possibly matching TRBD1 (6 bases). Looked up from germline, CDR1 is GTSNPN and CDR2 is SVGIG (reference sequence). The V gene lost 5 bases and the J gene lost 6 bases, with 17 bases spanning the gap. The CDR3 covers 14 residues. For the CDR3, the DNA is TGTGCCTGGGCTTCGGGGGGCGCAAGTCAGCCCCAGCATTTT. This gives the protein CAWASGGASQPQHF.

The chain combines TRBV19 with TRBJ1-6; no firm D call. This CDR3 region has 16 residues. CDR1 and CDR2 from the germline V gene are LNHDA and SQIVND (reference sequence). V gave up 0 bases and J gave up 7 bases, with 13 bases separating them. Written as DNA, the CDR3 is TGTGCCAGTAGTATAGATTGGCAGGCGAGAAATTCACCCCTCCACTTT. Protein: CASSIDWQARNSPLHF.

This clone was picked up a small number of times. CDR3 protein: CASSPQTGHGYTF. CDR3 in DNA: TGTGCCAGCTCACCACAAACGGGGCACGGCTACACCTTC. The chain links TRBV18 to TRBJ1-2, with D tentatively TRBD1 (5 bases). The CDR3 has 13 residues. With 1 base removed from V and 8 bases from J, the gap between germline ends came to 11 bases. Germline CDR1 is KGHSH and CDR2 is LQKENI. The full variable domain, rest sourced from reference TRBV18 and TRBJ1-2, is NAGVMQNPRHLVRRRGQEARLRCSPMKGHSHVYWYRQLPEEGLKFMVYLQKENIIDESGMPKERFSAEFPKEGPSILRIQQVVRGDSAAYFCASSPQTGHGYTFGSGTRLTVV.

The chain has TRBV6-5 and TRBJ2-7; 8 nucleotides align to TRBD2. This CDR3 spans 15 amino acids. Germline V CDR1 and CDR2: MNHEY, SVGAGI. The J segment lost 0 bases and the V segment lost 5 bases, leaving 6 bases of the junction unmatched. The CDR3 region has the DNA TGTGCCAGCAGTCCTCGGGGGGGGCCCTCCTACGAGCAGTACTTC. This encodes CASSPRGGPSYEQYF.

A word on this clone: The sample carries other DNA sequences with the same CDR3. V and J are TRBV19 and TRBJ1-5; D remains unclear. Trimming stripped 9 bases from V and 2 bases from J, with 8 bases between. This CDR3 is 12 amino acids long. Germline V gene lookup returns CDR1 LNHDA and CDR2 SQIVND (reference sequence). CDR3 DNA: TGTGCCAGCAGGTCAGGCAATCAGCCCCAGCATTTT. This encodes CASRSGNQPQHF. The whole variable domain, filled in from reference TRBV19 and TRBJ1-5, reads DGGITQSPKYLFRKEGQNVTLSCEQNLNHDAMYWYRQDPGQGLRLIYYSQIVNDFQKGDIAEGYSVSREKKESFPLTVTSAQKNPTAFYLCASRSGNQPQHFGDGTRLSIL.

The chain links TRBV9 to TRBJ1-1; D is undetermined. The V end was cut by 0 bases, the J end by 8 bases, with 14 bases between. Germline-derived CDR1 and CDR2 are SGDLS and YYNGEE. This CDR3 comprises 14 residues. The CDR3 nucleotides are TGTGCCAGCAGCGTAGTAACGACGCCGGTCGAAGCTTTCTTT. Translation: CASSVVTTPVEAFF.

This sequence joins TRBV7-9 and TRBJ2-1; D is tentatively TRBD1 or TRBD2 (5 bases each). This CDR3 is built from 19 residues. V was pared by 5 bases and J by 1 base, with 24 bases between. The V gene's germline CDR1 is SEHNR and CDR2 FQNEAQ (reference sequence). CDR3 DNA: TGTGCCAGCAGCCCGAAGAGGGGCCCTGGGCTCGGATCCTACAATGAGCAGTTCTTC. It translates to CASSPKRGPGLGSYNEQFF.

As for this clone: Distinct nucleotide sequences in the sample also encode this CDR3. The chain is built from TRBV6-5 and TRBJ1-1; possibly TRBD1 for D (5 bases). This CDR3 has 14 residues. The ends were cut back, 2 bases at V and 5 bases at J, with 12 bases in the middle. Germline V gives CDR1 MNHEY, CDR2 SVGAGI. CDR3 region: CASSYGQGRTEAFF. The CDR3 DNA is TGTGCCAGCAGTTACGGGCAGGGTAGGACTGAAGCTTTCTTT.

This clone appeared once. The rearrangement links TRBV6-5 to TRBJ2-1; TRBD2 aligns across 12 bases. J lost 6 bases, V lost 6 bases, and 6 bases had no gene match. CDR3 size: 15 residues. Germline-derived CDR1 and CDR2 are MNHEY and SVGAGI. The DNA for the CDR3 is TGTGCCAGCAGGAAGACTAGCGGGAGTCTCAATGAGCAGTTCTTC. Amino acids: CASRKTSGSLNEQFF.

The chain is built from TRBV5-1 and TRBJ1-4; the D is unclear. Per the germline V gene, CDR1 is SGHRS and CDR2 is YFSETQ. The CDR3 sequence is 13 residues long. Deletions cut 4 bases from V and 8 bases from J, with 12 bases between. CDR3 sequence: CASSSGNEEKLFF. Written as DNA, the CDR3 is TGCGCCAGCAGCAGCGGGAATGAGGAAAAACTGTTTTTT.

The rearrangement uses TRBV4-2 and TRBJ2-4; tentatively, D is TRBD1 (5 bases). The CDR3 spans 16 residues. The V end was cut by 0 bases, the J end by 0 bases, with 9 bases between. The germline V gene encodes CDR1 LGHNA and CDR2 YNFKEQ. The CDR3 bases are TGTGCCAGCAGCCAAGATGCAGGGTTAGCCAAAAACATTCAGTACTTC. Amino acid sequence: CASSQDAGLAKNIQYF.

The genes are TRBV4-1 and TRBJ2-3, with 8 bases matching TRBD1. CDR1 and CDR2 (germline): MGHRA, YSYEKL. V lost 5 bases and J lost 5; bases outside the gene matches: 12. CDR3 length: 16 residues. CDR3 loop: CASSGGPGTGGDTQYF. In nucleotides, the CDR3 is TGCGCCAGCAGCGGAGGACCAGGGACAGGTGGAGATACGCAGTATTTT.

As concerns this clone: Other DNA sequences of this sample code for an identical CDR3. The chain carries TRBV7-2 and TRBJ2-1; TRBD1 might be the D (6 bases). The CDR3 loop spans 15 amino acids. Per germline, CDR1 SGHTA and CDR2 FQGNSA. Trimming removed 0 bases from V and 1 base from J, with 7 bases in between. This CDR3 is CASSLARGSYNEQFF. CDR3 sequence (DNA): TGTGCCAGCAGCTTAGCTAGGGGGTCCTACAATGAGCAGTTCTTC. The complete variable domain, with remaining parts taken from reference TRBV7-2 and TRBJ2-1, reads GAGVSQSPSNKVTEKGKDVELRCDPISGHTALYWYRQSLGQGLEFLIYFQGNSAPDKSGLPSDRFSAERTGGSVSTLTIQRTQQEDSAVYLCASSLARGSYNEQFFGPGTRLTVL.

This clone was observed a handful of times. A read error may produce the germline difference seen at one junction end. The CDR3: CASSEGRDREPFF. The CDR3 region has the DNA TGTGCCAGCAGCGAGGGCCGGGACAGGGAGCCCTTTTTT. V usage is TRBV2 and J usage is TRBJ1-5, with 9 bases identical to TRBD1. Germline V gene data show CDR1 as SNHLY and CDR2 as FYNNEI. CDR3 length: 13 amino acids.